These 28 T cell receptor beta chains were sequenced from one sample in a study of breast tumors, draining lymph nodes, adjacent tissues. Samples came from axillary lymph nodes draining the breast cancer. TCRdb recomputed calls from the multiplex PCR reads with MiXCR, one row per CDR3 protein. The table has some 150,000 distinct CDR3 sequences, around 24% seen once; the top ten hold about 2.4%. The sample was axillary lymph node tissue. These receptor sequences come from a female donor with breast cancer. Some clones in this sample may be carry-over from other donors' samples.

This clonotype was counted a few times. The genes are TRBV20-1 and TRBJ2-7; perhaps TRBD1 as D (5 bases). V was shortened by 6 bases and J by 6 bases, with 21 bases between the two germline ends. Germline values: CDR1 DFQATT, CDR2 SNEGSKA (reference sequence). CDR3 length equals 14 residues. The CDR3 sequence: CSADLATGSGEQYF. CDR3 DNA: TGCAGTGCGGATTTAGCTACAGGTTCTGGCGAGCAGTACTTC.

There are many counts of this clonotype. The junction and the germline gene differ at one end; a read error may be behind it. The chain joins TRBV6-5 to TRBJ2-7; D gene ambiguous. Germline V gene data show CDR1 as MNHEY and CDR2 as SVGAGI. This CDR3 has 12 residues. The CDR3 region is CASSGTDQNASF. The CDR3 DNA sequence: TGTGCCAGCAGTGGCACGGACCAAAACGCCTCATTC.

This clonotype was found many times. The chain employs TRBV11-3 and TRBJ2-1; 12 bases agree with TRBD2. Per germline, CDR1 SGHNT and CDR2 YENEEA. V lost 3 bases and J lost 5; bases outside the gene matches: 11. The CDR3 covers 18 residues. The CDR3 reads CASSLGLAGGAVHNEQFF. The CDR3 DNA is TGTGCCAGCAGCTTGGGACTAGCGGGTGGAGCGGTACACAATGAGCAGTTCTTC.

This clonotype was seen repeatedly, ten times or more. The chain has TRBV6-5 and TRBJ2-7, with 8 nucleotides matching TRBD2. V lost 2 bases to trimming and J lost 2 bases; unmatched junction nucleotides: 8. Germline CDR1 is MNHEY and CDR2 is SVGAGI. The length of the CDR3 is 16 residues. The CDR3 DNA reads TGTGCCAGCAGTTACGGCGGGAGGATTGGCCCCTACGAGCAGTACTTC. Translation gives CASSYGGRIGPYEQYF.

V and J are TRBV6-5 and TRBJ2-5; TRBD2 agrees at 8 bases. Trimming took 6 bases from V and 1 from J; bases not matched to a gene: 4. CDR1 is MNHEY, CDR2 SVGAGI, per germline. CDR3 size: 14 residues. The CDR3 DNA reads TGTGCCAGCAGATCGGGGGGGGCCCAAGAGACCCAGTACTTC. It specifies CASRSGGAQETQYF.

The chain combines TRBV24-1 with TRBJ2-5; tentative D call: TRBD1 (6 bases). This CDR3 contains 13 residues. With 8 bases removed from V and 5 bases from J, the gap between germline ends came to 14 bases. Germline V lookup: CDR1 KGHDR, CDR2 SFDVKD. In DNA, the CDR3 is TGTGCCACCAAGGACTGGGGGCGGGAGACCCAGTACTTC. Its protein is CATKDWGRETQYF.

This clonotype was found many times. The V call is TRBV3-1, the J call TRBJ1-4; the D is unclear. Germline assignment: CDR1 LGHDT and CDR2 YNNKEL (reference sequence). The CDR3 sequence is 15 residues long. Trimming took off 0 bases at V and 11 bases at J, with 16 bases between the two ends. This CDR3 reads CASSQDYPPVRKLFF. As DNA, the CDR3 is TGTGCCAGCAGCCAAGATTACCCCCCGGTGAGGAAACTGTTTTTT.

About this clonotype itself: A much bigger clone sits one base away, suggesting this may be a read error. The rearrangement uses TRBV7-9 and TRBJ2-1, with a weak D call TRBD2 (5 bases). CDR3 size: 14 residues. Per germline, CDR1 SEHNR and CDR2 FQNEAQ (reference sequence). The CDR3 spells CAGSPRARGNEQFF. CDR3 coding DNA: TGTGCCGGCAGCCCCCGGGCCCGAGGGAATGAGCAGTTCTTC. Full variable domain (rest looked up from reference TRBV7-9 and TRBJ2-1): DTGVSQNPRHKITKRGQNVTFRCDPISEHNRLYWYRQTLGQGPEFLTYFQNEAQLEKSRLLSDRFSAERPKGSFSTLEIQRTEQGDSAMYLCAGSPRARGNEQFFGPGTRLTVL.

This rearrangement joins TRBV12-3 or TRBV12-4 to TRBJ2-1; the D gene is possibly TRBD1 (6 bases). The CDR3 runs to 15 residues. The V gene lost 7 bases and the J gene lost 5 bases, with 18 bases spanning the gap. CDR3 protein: CASTLQGNLNNEQFF. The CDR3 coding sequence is TGTGCCAGCACCCTCCAGGGGAATCTTAACAATGAGCAGTTCTTC.

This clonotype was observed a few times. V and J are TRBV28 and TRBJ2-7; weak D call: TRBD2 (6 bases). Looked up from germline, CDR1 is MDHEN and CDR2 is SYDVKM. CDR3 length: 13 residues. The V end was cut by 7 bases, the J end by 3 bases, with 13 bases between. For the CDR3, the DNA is TGTGCCAGCAACGTGGGGCGGGACTACGAGCAGTACTTC. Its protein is CASNVGRDYEQYF.

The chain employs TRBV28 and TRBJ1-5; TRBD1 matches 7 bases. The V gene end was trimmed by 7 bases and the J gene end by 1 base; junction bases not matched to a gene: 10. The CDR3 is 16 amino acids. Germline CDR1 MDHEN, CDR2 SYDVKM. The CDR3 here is CASTPDRRNSNQPQHF. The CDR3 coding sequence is TGTGCCAGCACCCCGGACAGGCGAAACAGCAATCAGCCCCAGCATTTT.

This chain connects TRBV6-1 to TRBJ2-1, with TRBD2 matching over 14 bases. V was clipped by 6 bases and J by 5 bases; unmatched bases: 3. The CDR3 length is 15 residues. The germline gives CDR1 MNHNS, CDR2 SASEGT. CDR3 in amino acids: CASRGLAGAHNEQFF. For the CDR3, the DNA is TGTGCCAGCAGGGGACTAGCGGGAGCTCACAATGAGCAGTTCTTC.

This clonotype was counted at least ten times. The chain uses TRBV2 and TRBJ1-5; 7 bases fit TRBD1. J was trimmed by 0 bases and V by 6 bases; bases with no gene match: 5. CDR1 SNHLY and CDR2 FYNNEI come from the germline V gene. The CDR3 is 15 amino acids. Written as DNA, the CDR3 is TGTGCCAGCAGGGGGACAGTCAATAGCAATCAGCCCCAGCATTTT. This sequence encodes CASRGTVNSNQPQHF.

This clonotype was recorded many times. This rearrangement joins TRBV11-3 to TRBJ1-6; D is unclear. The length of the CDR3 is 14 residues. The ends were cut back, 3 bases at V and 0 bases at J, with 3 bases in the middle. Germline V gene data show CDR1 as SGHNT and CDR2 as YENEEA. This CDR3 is CASSFSSYNSPLHF. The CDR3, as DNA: TGTGCCAGCAGCTTCAGCTCCTATAATTCACCCCTCCACTTT.

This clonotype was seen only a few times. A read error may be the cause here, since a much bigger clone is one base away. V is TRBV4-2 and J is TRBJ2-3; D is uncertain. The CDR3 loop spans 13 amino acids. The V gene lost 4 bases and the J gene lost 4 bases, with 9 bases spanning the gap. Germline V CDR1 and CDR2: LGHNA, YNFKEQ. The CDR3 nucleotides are TGTGCCAGCAGCCTAAATCCGCCAGATACGCAGTATTTT. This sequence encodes CASSLNPPDTQYF.

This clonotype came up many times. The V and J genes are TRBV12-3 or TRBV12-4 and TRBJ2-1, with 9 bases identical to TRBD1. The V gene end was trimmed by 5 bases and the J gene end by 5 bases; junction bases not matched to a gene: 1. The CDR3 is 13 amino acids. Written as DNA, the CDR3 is TGTGCCAGCAGTAGGGACAGGGACAATGAGCAGTTCTTC. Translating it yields CASSRDRDNEQFF.

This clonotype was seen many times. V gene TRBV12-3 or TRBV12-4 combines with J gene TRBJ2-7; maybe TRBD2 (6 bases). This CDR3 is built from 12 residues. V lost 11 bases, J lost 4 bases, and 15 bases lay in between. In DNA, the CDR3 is TGTGCCTCGGGGATGGCGGGGTACGAGCAGTACTTC. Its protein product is CASGMAGYEQYF.

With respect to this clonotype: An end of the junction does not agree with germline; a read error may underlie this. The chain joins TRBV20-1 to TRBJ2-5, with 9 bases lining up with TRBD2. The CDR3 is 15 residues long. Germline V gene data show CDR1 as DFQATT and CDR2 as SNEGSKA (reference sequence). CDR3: CNARDEGSGSKTQYF. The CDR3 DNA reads TGCAATGCTAGAGATGAGGGTAGCGGGAGTAAGACCCAGTACTTC.

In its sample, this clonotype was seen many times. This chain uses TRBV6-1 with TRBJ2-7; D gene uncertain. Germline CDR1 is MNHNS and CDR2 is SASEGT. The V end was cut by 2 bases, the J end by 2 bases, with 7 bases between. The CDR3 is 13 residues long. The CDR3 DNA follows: TGTGCCAGCAGTGAAAGGGATACCTACGAGCAGTACTTC. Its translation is CASSERDTYEQYF.

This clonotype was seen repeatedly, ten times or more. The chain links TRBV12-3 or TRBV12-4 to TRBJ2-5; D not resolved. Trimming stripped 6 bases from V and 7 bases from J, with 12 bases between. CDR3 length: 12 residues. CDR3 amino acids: CASSPRGVTQYF. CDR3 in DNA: TGTGCCAGCAGCCCCCGTGGCGTGACCCAGTACTTC.

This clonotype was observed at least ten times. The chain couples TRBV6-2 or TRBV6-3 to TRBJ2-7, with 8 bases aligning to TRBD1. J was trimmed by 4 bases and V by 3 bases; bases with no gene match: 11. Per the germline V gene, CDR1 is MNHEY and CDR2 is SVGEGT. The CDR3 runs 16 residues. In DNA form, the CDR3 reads TGTGCCAGCAGTTATGACAGGGGAGGCAAGACTTACGAGCAGTACTTC. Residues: CASSYDRGGKTYEQYF.

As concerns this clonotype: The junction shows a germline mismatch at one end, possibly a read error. CDR3: CSSRDRVGWNTGELFF. The DNA of the CDR3 is TGCAGTTCTAGGGACAGGGTCGGCTGGAACACCGGGGAGCTGTTTTTT. The chain uses TRBV20-1 and TRBJ2-2, with 9 bases that match TRBD1. The CDR3 contains 16 residues. CDR1 is DFQATT and CDR2 is SNEGSKA in the germline V gene (reference sequence).

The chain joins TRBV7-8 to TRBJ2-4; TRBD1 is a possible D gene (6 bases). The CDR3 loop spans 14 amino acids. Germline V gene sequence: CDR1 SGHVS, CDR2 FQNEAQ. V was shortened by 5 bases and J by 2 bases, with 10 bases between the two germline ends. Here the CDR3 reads CASSAQGTKNIQYF. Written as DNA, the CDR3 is TGTGCCAGCAGCGCGCAGGGGACCAAAAACATTCAGTACTTC.

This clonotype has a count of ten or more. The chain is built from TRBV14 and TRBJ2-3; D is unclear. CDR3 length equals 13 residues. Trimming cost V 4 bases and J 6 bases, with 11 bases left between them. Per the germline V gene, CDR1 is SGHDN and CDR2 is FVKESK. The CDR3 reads CASSPRRRDTQYF. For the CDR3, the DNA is TGTGCCAGCAGCCCGCGTCGGCGGGATACGCAGTATTTT.

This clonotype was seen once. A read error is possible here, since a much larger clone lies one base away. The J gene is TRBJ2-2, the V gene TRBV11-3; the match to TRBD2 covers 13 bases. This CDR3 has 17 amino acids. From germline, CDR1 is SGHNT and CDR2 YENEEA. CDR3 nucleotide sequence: TGTGCCAGCAGCCCGGGACTAGCGGGATCGAACACCGGGGGGCTGTTTTTT. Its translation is CASSPGLAGSNTGGLFF.

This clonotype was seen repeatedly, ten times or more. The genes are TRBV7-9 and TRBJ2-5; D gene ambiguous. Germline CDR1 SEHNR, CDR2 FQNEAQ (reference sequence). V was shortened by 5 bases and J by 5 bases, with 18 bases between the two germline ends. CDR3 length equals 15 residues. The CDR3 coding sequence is TGTGCCAGCAGCCCCCAGGTGATTGGCCACGAGACCCAGTACTTC. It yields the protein CASSPQVIGHETQYF.

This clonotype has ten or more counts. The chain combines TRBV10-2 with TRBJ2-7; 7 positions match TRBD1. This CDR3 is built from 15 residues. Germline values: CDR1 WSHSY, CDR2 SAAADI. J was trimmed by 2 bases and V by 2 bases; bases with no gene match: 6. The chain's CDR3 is CASSEPGTATYEQYF. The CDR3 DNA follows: TGCGCCAGCAGTGAGCCCGGGACAGCCACCTACGAGCAGTACTTC.

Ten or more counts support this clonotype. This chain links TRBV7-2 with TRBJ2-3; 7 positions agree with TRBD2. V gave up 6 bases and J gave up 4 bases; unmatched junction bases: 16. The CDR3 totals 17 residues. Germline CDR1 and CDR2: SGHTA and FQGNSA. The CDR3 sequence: CASSQSRLGSGADTQYF. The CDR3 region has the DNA TGTGCCAGCAGTCAATCAAGACTAGGGAGCGGGGCAGATACGCAGTATTTT.